This TCR beta chain is drawn from a study of shared clonotypes between healthy human individuals. Whole-study findings and limits: Naive subsets, compared against memory subsets, generally had larger estimated richness values. Sequencing depth was predicted to influence how clonotypes are shared among donors.

Method: immunoSEQ multiplex PCR; TCRdb's copy keeps in-frame clones and lacks some. In the table there are roughly 2.6 million clones, just over 90% of which are singletons. A word on this clone: Its antigen remains unknown.

Trimming removed 4 bases from V and 10 bases from J, with 11 bases in between. From germline, CDR1 is MNHEY and CDR2 SVGAGI. This CDR3 contains 13 residues. Source material: naive CD4+ T cells sorted from blood. Indicated subset: CD45RA+ positively selected. This chain joins TRBV6-5 and TRBJ1-6, with D unresolved. The TCR was taken from a man between 18 and 35 years old in good health. The CDR3 nucleotides are TGTGCCAGCAGTTTGGAGACCCTCTCACCCCTCCACTTT. This sequence encodes CASSLETLSPLHF.